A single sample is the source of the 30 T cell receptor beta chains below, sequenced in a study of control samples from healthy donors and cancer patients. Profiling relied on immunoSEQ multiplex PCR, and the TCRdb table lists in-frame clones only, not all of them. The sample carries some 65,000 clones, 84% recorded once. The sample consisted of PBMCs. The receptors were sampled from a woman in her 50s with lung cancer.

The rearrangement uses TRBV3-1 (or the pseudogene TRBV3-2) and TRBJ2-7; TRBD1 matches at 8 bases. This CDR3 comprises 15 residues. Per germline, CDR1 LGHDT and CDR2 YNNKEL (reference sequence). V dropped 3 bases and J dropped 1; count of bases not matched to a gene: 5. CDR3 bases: TGTGCCAGCAGCCAGGGACAGGATCAATCCTACGAGCAGTACTTC. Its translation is CASSQGQDQSYEQYF.

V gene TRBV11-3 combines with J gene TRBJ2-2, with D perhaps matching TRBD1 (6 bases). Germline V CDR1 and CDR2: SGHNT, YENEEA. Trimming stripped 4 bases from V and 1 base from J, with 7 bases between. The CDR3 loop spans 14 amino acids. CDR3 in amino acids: CASSSGENTGELFF. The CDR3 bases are TGTGCCAGCAGCTCAGGGGAGAACACCGGGGAGCTGTTTTTT.

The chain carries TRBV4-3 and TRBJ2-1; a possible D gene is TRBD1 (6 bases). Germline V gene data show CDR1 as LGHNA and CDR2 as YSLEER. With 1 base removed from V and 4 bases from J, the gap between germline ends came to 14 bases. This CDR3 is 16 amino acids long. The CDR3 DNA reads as TGCGCCAGCAGCCAAGCAGGGGATATAGGGTACAATGAGCAGTTCTTC. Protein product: CASSQAGDIGYNEQFF.

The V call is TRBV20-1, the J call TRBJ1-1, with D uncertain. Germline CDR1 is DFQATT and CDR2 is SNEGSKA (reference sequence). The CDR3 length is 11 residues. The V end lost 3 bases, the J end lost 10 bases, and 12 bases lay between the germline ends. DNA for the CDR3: TGCAGTGCTAGTTTGAAGGCCGTAGCTTTCTTT. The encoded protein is CSASLKAVAFF.

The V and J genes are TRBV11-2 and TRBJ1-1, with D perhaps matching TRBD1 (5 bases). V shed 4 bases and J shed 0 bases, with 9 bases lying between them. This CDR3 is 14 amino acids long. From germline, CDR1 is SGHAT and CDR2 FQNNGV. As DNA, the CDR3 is TGTGCCAGCAGCTCGACAGTCATGAACACTGAAGCTTTCTTT. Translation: CASSSTVMNTEAFF.

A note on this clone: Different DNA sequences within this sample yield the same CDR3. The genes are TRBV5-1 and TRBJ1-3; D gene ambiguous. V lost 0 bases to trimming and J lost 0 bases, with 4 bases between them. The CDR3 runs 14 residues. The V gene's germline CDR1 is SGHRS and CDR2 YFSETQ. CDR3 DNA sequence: TGCGCCAGCAGCTTGGACACCTCTGGAAACACCATATATTTT. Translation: CASSLDTSGNTIYF.

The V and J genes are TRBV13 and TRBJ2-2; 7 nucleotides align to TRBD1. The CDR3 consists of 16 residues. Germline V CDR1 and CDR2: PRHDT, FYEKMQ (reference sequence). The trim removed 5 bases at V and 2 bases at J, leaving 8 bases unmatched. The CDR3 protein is CASSPRDSFNTGELFF. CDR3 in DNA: TGTGCCAGCAGCCCCCGGGACAGCTTTAACACCGGGGAGCTGTTTTTT.

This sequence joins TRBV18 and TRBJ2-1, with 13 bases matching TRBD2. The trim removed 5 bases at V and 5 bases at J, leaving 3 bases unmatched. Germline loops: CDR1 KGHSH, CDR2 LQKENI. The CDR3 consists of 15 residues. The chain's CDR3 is CASSELAGGHNEQFF. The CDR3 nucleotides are TGTGCCAGCTCAGAACTAGCGGGGGGGCACAATGAGCAGTTCTTC.

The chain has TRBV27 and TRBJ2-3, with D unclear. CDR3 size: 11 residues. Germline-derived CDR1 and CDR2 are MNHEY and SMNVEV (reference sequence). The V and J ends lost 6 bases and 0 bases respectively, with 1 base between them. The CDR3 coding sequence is TGTGCCAGCAGAAGCACAGATACGCAGTATTTT. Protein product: CASRSTDTQYF.

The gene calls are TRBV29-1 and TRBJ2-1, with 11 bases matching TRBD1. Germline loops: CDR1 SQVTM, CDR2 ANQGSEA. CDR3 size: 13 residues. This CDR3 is CSGGQGAVAEQFF. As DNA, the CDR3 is TGCAGTGGCGGACAGGGGGCTGTTGCTGAGCAGTTCTTC.

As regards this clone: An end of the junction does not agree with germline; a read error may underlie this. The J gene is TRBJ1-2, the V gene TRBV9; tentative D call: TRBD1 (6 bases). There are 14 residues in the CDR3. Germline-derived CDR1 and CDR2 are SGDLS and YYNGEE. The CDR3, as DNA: TGTGCCCGCAGCGGGGGGGCCCTTGGGGGTGGCTACACCTTC. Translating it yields CARSGGALGGGYTF.

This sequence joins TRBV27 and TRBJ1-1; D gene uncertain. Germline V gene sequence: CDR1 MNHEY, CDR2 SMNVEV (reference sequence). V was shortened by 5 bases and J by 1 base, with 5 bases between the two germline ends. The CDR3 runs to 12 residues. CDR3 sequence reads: CASSRPNTEAFF. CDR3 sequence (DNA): TGTGCCAGCAGTCGTCCGAACACTGAAGCTTTCTTT.

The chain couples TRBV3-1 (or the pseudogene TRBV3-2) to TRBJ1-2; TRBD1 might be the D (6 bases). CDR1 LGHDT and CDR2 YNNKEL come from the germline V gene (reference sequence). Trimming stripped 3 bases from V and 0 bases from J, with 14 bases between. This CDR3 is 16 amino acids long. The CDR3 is CASSHPDSLSNYGYTF. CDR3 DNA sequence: TGTGCCAGCAGCCATCCGGACAGCCTCTCTAACTATGGCTACACCTTC.

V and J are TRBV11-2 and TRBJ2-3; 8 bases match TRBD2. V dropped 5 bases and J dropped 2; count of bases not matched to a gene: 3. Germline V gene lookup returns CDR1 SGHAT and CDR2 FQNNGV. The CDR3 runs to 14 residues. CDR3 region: CASSRSGITDTQYF. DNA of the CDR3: TGTGCCAGCAGCCGTAGCGGGATCACAGATACGCAGTATTTT.

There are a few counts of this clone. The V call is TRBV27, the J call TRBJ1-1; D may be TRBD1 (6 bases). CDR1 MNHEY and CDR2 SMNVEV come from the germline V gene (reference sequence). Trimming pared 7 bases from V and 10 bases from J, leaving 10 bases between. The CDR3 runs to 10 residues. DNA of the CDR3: TGTGCCAGCATACAGGGAATAGCTTTCTTT. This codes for CASIQGIAFF.

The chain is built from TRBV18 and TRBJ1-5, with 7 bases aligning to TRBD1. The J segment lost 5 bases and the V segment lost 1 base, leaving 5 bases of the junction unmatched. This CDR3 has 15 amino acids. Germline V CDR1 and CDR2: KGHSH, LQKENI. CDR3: CASSPQGGRDQPQHF. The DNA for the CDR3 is TGTGCCAGCTCACCACAAGGGGGCCGGGATCAGCCCCAGCATTTT.

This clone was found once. The CDR3 nucleotides are TGTGCCAGCAGCCCGAGGTGGGACACCGGGGAGCTGTTTTTT. Encoded protein: CASSPRWDTGELFF. V and J are TRBV9 and TRBJ2-2, with D uncertain. The germline CDR1 and CDR2 sequences are SGDLS and YYNGEE. CDR3 size: 14 residues. Trimming took off 4 bases at V and 3 bases at J, with 10 bases between the two ends. Full variable domain (remainder filled in from reference TRBV9 and TRBJ2-2): DSGVTQTPKHLITATGQRVTLRCSPRSGDLSVYWYQQSLDQGLQFLIQYYNGEERAKGNILERFSAQQFPDLHSELNLSSLELGDSALYFCASSPRWDTGELFFGEGSRLTVL.

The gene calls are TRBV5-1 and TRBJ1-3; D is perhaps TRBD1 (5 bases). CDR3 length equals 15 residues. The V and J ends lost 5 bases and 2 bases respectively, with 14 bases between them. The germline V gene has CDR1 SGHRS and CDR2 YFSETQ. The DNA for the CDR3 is TGCGCCAGCAGGTCGGCTGGGGGACCTGGAAACACCATATATTTT. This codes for CASRSAGGPGNTIYF.

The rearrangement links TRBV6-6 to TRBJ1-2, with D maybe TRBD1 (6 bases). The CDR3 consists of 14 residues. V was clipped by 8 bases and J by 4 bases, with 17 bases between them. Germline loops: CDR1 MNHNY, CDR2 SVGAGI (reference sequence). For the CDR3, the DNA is TGTGCCAGCCGAGAGGTGACAGGACTCTATGGCTACACCTTC. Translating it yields CASREVTGLYGYTF.

The CDR3 reads CALGRGARSTEAFF. The CDR3 DNA reads as TGTGCCCTAGGACGGGGGGCGCGCAGCACTGAAGCTTTCTTT. This chain links TRBV28 with TRBJ1-1; tentatively, D is TRBD1 (6 bases). The CDR3 runs 14 residues. V shed 11 bases and J shed 4 bases, with 20 bases lying between them. CDR1 and CDR2 from the germline V gene are MDHEN and SYDVKM.

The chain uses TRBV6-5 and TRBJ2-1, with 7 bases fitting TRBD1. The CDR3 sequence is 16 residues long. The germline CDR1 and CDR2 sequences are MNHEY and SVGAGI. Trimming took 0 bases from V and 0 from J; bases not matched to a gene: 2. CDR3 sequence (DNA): TGTGCCAGCAGTTACTCTTCAGGGGGCTCCTACAATGAGCAGTTCTTC. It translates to CASSYSSGGSYNEQFF.

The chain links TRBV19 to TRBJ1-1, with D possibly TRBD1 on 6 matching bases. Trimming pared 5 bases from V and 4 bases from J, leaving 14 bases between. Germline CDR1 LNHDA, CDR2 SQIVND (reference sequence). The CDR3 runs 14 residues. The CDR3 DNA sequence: TGTGCCAGTAGTCCCTCACAAGGGGGCACTGAAGCTTTCTTT. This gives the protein CASSPSQGGTEAFF.

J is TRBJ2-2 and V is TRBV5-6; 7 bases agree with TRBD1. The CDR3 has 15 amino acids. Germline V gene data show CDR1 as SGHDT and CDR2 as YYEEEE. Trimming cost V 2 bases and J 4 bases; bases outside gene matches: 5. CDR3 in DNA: TGTGCCAGCAGCTTAACCGGGACAGCCACCGGGGAGCTGTTTTTT. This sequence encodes CASSLTGTATGELFF.

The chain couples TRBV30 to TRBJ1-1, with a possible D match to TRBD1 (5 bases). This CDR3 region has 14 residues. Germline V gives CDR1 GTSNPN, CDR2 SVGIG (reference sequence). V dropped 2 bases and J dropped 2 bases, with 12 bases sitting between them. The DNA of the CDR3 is TGTGCCTGGAGTCCGGGGACGGTTAACACTGAAGCTTTCTTT. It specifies CAWSPGTVNTEAFF. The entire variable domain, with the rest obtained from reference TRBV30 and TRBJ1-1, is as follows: SQTIHQWPATLVQPVGSPLSLECTVEGTSNPNLYWYRQAAGRGLQLLFYSVGIGQISSEVPQNLSASRPQDRQFILSSKKLLLSDSGFYLCAWSPGTVNTEAFFGQGTRLTVV.

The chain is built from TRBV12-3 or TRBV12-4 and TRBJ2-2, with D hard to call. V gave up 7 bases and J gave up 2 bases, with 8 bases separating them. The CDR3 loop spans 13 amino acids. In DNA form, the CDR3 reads TGTGCCAGCACCCTCAGAAACACCGGGGAGCTGTTTTTT. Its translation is CASTLRNTGELFF.

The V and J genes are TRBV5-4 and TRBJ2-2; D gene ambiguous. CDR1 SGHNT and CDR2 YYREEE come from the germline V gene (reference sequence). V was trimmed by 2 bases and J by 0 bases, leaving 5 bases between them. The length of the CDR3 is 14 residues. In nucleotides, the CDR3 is TGTGCCAGCAGCTTCTCGACGAACACCGGGGAGCTGTTTTTT. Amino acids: CASSFSTNTGELFF.

The CDR3 DNA follows: TGTGCCAGCAGCTTCGGGGGTGGCTACACCTTC. Amino acids: CASSFGGGYTF. The V gene is TRBV7-8, the J gene TRBJ1-2; D perhaps matches TRBD1 (5 bases). From germline, CDR1 is SGHVS and CDR2 FQNEAQ. This CDR3 has 11 residues. Between the trimmed V and J ends, which lost 3 bases and 7 bases, there was a span of 6 bases.

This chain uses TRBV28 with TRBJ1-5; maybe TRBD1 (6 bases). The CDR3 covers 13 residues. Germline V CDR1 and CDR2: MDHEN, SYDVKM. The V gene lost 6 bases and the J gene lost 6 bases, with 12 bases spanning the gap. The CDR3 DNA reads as TGTGCCAGCAGCCTGGGGGGCTCTCAGCCCCAGCATTTT. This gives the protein CASSLGGSQPQHF.

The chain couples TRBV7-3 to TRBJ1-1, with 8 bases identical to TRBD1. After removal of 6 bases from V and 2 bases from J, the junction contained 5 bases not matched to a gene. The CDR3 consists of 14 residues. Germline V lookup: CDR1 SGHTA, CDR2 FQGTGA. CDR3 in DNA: TGTGCCAGCAGGAAGACAGGGGCTAACACTGAAGCTTTCTTT. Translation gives CASRKTGANTEAFF.

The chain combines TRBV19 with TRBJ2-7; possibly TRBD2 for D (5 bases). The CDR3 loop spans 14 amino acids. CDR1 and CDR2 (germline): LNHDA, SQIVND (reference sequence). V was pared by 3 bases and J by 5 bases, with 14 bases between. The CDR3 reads CASSMSWRSDEQYF. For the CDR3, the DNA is TGTGCCAGTAGTATGTCCTGGAGGTCTGACGAGCAGTACTTC. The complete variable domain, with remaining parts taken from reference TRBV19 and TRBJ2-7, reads DGGITQSPKYLFRKEGQNVTLSCEQNLNHDAMYWYRQDPGQGLRLIYYSQIVNDFQKGDIAEGYSVSREKKESFPLTVTSAQKNPTAFYLCASSMSWRSDEQYFGPGTRLTVT.